This T cell receptor (beta chain) came from a study of regulatory T cells in long-lasting Graves disease. The time point is: newly diagnosed GD, antithyroid drugs for less than 3 months. PBMC RNA was the source of the TCR library. Graves' disease diagnosis used American Thyroid Association guidelines. Sequencing libraries for TCR beta were prepared with iRepertoire HTBI primers and Arm-PCR of CDR3 regions. Via MiXCR, TCRdb re-called the multiplex PCR reads, giving one row per CDR3 protein. The data contain under 500,000 distinct CDR3 sequences, over 15% of them singletons. Ten or more counts support this clonotype. This sample also belongs to another study, concerning T cells in Graves' hyperthyroidism and ophthalmopathy.

The sample here was peripheral blood mononuclear cells (PBMCs), taken at new diagnosis, from a patient treated with antithyroid drugs. This TCR was recovered from a woman aged 25 to 45 with Graves disease.

Here the CDR3 reads CSARDPLGGRAVWQGEQFF. CDR3 nucleotides: TGCAGTGCTAGAGATCCCCTTGGCGGGAGGGCCGTATGGCAGGGTGAGCAGTTCTTC. The chain recombines TRBV20-1 with TRBJ2-1; TRBD2 matches at 9 bases. Unmatched junction bases numbered 21, after V lost 0 bases and J lost 9 bases. Per the germline V gene, CDR1 is DFQATT and CDR2 is SNEGSKA (reference sequence). The CDR3 covers 19 residues.